This T cell receptor (beta chain) was recorded in a study of human T cells and chemical hapten exposure. In the study overall: The patch tests put 0.01% DPC on the skin of the upper back and were read 6 days later.

It was the library that attached unique molecular identifiers to individual cDNA molecules. One entry per CDR3 protein, called by TCRdb with MiXCR from the RACE reads. The data show approximately 110,000 distinct CDR3 sequences, with 8% to 13% seen just once and around 3.5% held by the top ten. Broader study findings: The count of PT1 expanded TCRs correlated positively with patch test score. DPC sensitization did not alter TCRs above 1 in 1000 frequency.

The V and J ends lost 3 bases and 6 bases, in that order; junction bases with no gene match: 2. The CDR3 contains 14 residues. From germline, CDR1 is SGHTA and CDR2 FQGNSA. At least ten counts were recorded for this clonotype. The antigen is unknown. Time point given: patch test 1, 2 weeks after DPC sensitization. The treatment: therapeutic diphenylcyclopropenone sensitization with weekly scalp DPC. The sample here was whole blood, taken in connection with sensitization to the hapten diphenylcyclopropenone (DPC). The TCR was taken from a woman between 40 and 50 years old with alopecia areata. Some clones in this sample may be carry-over from other donors' samples. The chain joins TRBV7-2 to TRBJ2-1; 10 positions agree with TRBD1. The CDR3: CASSFGQGGNEQFF. The CDR3 DNA follows: TGTGCCAGCAGCTTCGGACAGGGGGGCAATGAGCAGTTCTTC.